The present T cell receptor beta chain was sequenced within a study of T cell changes during pregnancy in multiple sclerosis. This clone showed up just once. The data were produced by immunoSEQ multiplex PCR, yet TCRdb's version contains in-frame clones alone and is incomplete. The data contain 90,000 to 120,000 clones, roughly 90% of them singletons. The receptor's source is a female donor in good health, enrolled as a control in a pregnancy study. Here the sequenced sample was peripheral blood, taken in the third trimester of pregnancy.

As DNA, the CDR3 is TGTGCCAGCAGTTTCTACAGGGGAGCGTATACTGAAGCTTTCTTT. Its protein product is CASSFYRGAYTEAFF. The chain joins TRBV6-5 to TRBJ1-1, with 7 positions matching TRBD1. The CDR3 extends over 15 amino acids. Germline assignment: CDR1 MNHEY and CDR2 SVGAGI. Trimming took 4 bases from V and 5 from J; bases not matched to a gene: 10.